The entry that follows covers one TCR beta chain sequence. Its specificity is unknown. These data come from a study of T cell responses to AZD1222 COVID-19 vaccine. Trimming stripped 2 bases from V and 3 bases from J, with 8 bases between. Per the germline V gene, CDR1 is MNHNY and CDR2 is SVGAGI (reference sequence). The CDR3 is made up of 14 amino acids. Only in-frame clones appear in the TCRdb table, and some are missing; sequencing was by immunoSEQ multiplex PCR. The sample lists 110,000 to 150,000 clones, approximately 83% seen once, with around 8% in the top ten. Study findings and constraints: Clonal diversity may have been underestimated in mostly white British donors.

Sequences were derived from peripheral blood, sampled on day 0 of AZD1222 vaccination. The receptor was derived from an adult in good health. This rearrangement joins TRBV6-6 to TRBJ1-5; D is unresolved. The CDR3, as DNA: TGTGCCAGCAGTTACGTCTGGGACAATCAGCCCCAGCATTTT. It translates to CASSYVWDNQPQHF.